These 26 T cell receptor beta chains share one sample of origin, sequenced in a study of technical replicates of blood from several donors (dated by TCRdb to about 2017). The library was built by means of the immunoSEQ multiplex PCR assay. TCRdb mirrors the immuneACCESS table, restricted to in-frame sequences. Some clones are absent from its copies; in checked studies, under half trace to an unresolved V gene, and the reason for the others is unknown. This sample gives about 62,000 clones in total; roughly 98% of them show up just once. Of the sample, over 0.15% is held by the ten largest clones. The sequenced sample was T cells isolated from PBMCs. These receptors were collected from a human donor in good health.

The V and J genes are TRBV2 and TRBJ1-1; tentatively, D is TRBD1 (5 bases). In germline, CDR1 is SNHLY, CDR2 FYNNEI. Trimming took 1 base from V and 5 from J, leaving 8 bases between them. The CDR3 covers 13 residues. CDR3 sequence: CASSEERGTEAFF. The CDR3 nucleotides read TGTGCCAGCAGTGAAGAAAGGGGAACTGAAGCTTTCTTT.

CDR3 amino acids: CASSESPPYGYTF. DNA for the CDR3: TGTGCCAGCAGTGAATCTCCCCCCTATGGCTACACCTTC. This chain connects TRBV2 to TRBJ1-2, with no clear D. The CDR3 runs to 13 residues. Germline V gene sequence: CDR1 SNHLY, CDR2 FYNNEI. The V end was cut by 2 bases, the J end by 4 bases, with 8 bases between.

The chain links TRBV11-3 to TRBJ1-6; D perhaps matches TRBD1 (6 bases). CDR3 size: 15 residues. The V gene lost 5 bases and the J gene lost 7 bases, with 15 bases spanning the gap. Germline loops: CDR1 SGHNT, CDR2 YENEEA. The CDR3, as DNA: TGTGCCAGCAGCCAAGGCAGTACAGGGAATTCACCCCTCCACTTT. It specifies CASSQGSTGNSPLHF.

J is TRBJ2-5 and V is TRBV5-1; 8 bases align to TRBD1. CDR1 is SGHRS, CDR2 YFSETQ, per germline. The CDR3 contains 15 residues. V trimming: 0 bases; J trimming: 5 bases; junction bases outside the gene matches: 6. The CDR3 nucleotides are TGCGCCAGCAGCTTGGTTCCGAGACAGGGGGAGACCCAGTACTTC. Amino acid sequence: CASSLVPRQGETQYF.

This chain links TRBV5-6 with TRBJ1-1; D gene uncertain. The CDR3 length is 16 residues. Germline CDR1 reads SGHDT; CDR2 reads YYEEEE. Trimming removed 2 bases from V and 1 base from J, with 15 bases in between. DNA for the CDR3: TGTGCCAGCAGCTTACAGTGGCCAGTGAGGAACACTGAAGCTTTCTTT. This translates into CASSLQWPVRNTEAFF.

The chain couples TRBV28 to TRBJ2-1, with 9 bases fitting TRBD2. With 3 bases clipped from V and 6 bases from J, the junction kept 9 bases outside the gene matches. The germline V gene encodes CDR1 MDHEN and CDR2 SYDVKM. CDR3 length equals 16 residues. The CDR3, as DNA: TGTGCCAGCAGTTTCGCGGGACTAGCCTACCTCAATGAGCAGTTCTTC. The encoded protein is CASSFAGLAYLNEQFF. Together with reference TRBV28 and TRBJ2-1, the CDR3 gives the full variable domain: DVKVTQSSRYLVKRTGEKVFLECVQDMDHENMFWYRQDPGLGLRLIYFSYDVKMKEKGDIPEGYSVSREKKERFSLILESASTNQTSMYLCASSFAGLAYLNEQFFGPGTRLTVL.

The rearrangement uses TRBV25-1 and TRBJ2-3; perhaps TRBD1 as D (6 bases). Trimming took off 2 bases at V and 0 bases at J, with 12 bases between the two ends. The CDR3 has 16 residues. Per the germline V gene, CDR1 is MGHDK and CDR2 is SYGVNS. CDR3 region: CASSEGQILSTDTQYF. Written as DNA, the CDR3 is TGTGCCAGCAGTGAAGGACAGATTCTCAGCACAGATACGCAGTATTTT.

Here the CDR3 reads CSVEKQDRTGELFF. The CDR3 DNA sequence: TGCAGCGTTGAAAAACAGGACCGAACCGGGGAGCTGTTTTTT. This chain joins TRBV29-1 and TRBJ2-2; D is perhaps TRBD1 (5 bases). This CDR3 spans 14 amino acids. V lost 2 bases to trimming and J lost 5 bases, with 12 bases between them. CDR1 SQVTM and CDR2 ANQGSEA come from the germline V gene.

The chain links TRBV29-1 to TRBJ2-5; D is unclear. The germline V and J ends were trimmed by 7 bases and 4 bases, with 4 bases remaining between them. Germline lookup yields CDR1 SQVTM and CDR2 ANQGSEA. The CDR3 is 9 amino acids. In DNA, the CDR3 is TGCAGCGCTTCAGAGACCCAGTACTTC. Its translation: CSASETQYF.

Only one count was recorded for this clone. The rearrangement uses TRBV7-2 and TRBJ2-7; 8 bases fit TRBD1. Germline V lookup: CDR1 SGHTA, CDR2 FQGNSA. V was clipped by 8 bases and J by 2 bases; unmatched bases: 8. This CDR3 is 14 amino acids long. CDR3 residues: CASSLGRGPYEQYF. CDR3 DNA: TGTGCCAGCTCCCTCGGCAGGGGGCCCTACGAGCAGTACTTC.

The chain joins TRBV7-9 to TRBJ2-3; 8 nucleotides align to TRBD2. Looked up from germline, CDR1 is SEHNR and CDR2 is FQNEAQ (reference sequence). There are 15 residues in the CDR3. V shed 4 bases and J 3 bases; nucleotides not matched to a gene: 6. CDR3 nucleotide sequence: TGTGCCAGCAGCTCAACCGGGACTAGGACAGATACGCAGTATTTT. This sequence encodes CASSSTGTRTDTQYF.

The chain couples TRBV4-2 to TRBJ1-1, with a tentative D call TRBD1 (6 bases). This CDR3 contains 15 residues. Germline CDR1 is LGHNA and CDR2 is YNFKEQ. Trimming cost V 0 bases and J 3 bases, with 11 bases left between them. The CDR3, as DNA: TGTGCCAGCAGCCAAGATCCAGGGGCCCACACTGAAGCTTTCTTT. Amino acids: CASSQDPGAHTEAFF.

The J gene is TRBJ1-2, the V gene TRBV5-1, with 7 bases fitting TRBD1. Germline V gives CDR1 SGHRS, CDR2 YFSETQ. Losses at the gene ends were 4 bases for V and 0 bases for J; bases not matched to a gene: 3. CDR3 size: 14 residues. CDR3 residues: CASSIDRANYGYTF. The DNA for the CDR3 is TGCGCCAGCAGCATTGACAGGGCTAACTATGGCTACACCTTC.

V and J are TRBV2 and TRBJ2-7, with D maybe TRBD2 (5 bases). V was cut by 7 bases and J by 6 bases, with 10 bases left in between. This CDR3 region has 11 residues. CDR1 is SNHLY and CDR2 is FYNNEI in the germline V gene. As DNA, the CDR3 is TGTGCCAGCATCCGAGAGGGCGAGCAGTACTTC. The encoded protein is CASIREGEQYF.

The CDR3 sequence: CASSARPGSEYNEQFF. The CDR3 DNA reads as TGTGCCAGCAGCGCCCGCCCGGGGTCGGAATACAATGAGCAGTTCTTC. The J gene is TRBJ2-1, the V gene TRBV7-6; D might be TRBD2 (5 bases). Trimming cost V 5 bases and J 4 bases, with 18 bases left between them. The CDR3 covers 16 residues. Germline V gives CDR1 SGHVS, CDR2 FNYEAQ.

The chain joins TRBV29-1 to TRBJ1-2; tentative D call: TRBD1 (5 bases). Trimming stripped 4 bases from V and 1 base from J, with 10 bases between. The CDR3 has 13 amino acids. CDR1 SQVTM and CDR2 ANQGSEA come from the germline V gene. The CDR3 DNA is TGCAGCGTTGCGGCAGGGTATAACTATGGCTACACCTTC. It specifies CSVAAGYNYGYTF.

The chain links TRBV4-1 to TRBJ2-6, with 11 bases fitting TRBD2. J gave up 0 bases and V 0 bases, and 7 bases lay outside the gene matches. Germline V gives CDR1 MGHRA, CDR2 YSYEKL. This CDR3 has 20 residues. Here the CDR3 DNA reads TGCGCCAGCAGCCAAGATGGGCTAGCGGGGGGCAACTCTGGGGCCAACGTCCTGACTTTC. It yields the protein CASSQDGLAGGNSGANVLTF.

The V call is TRBV5-1, the J call TRBJ2-2; 8 nucleotides agree with TRBD1. The CDR3 covers 15 residues. From germline, CDR1 is SGHRS and CDR2 YFSETQ. J lost 8 bases, V lost 3 bases, and 9 bases had no gene match. The DNA of the CDR3 is TGCGCCAGCAGCTCCGGGACAGGTGGCAGTGGGGAGCTGTTTTTT. Protein sequence: CASSSGTGGSGELFF.

The V and J genes are TRBV6-5 and TRBJ1-4; 9 bases map to TRBD1. Germline CDR1 MNHEY, CDR2 SVGAGI. V shed 0 bases, J shed 8 bases, and the junction held 7 bases outside the gene matches. This CDR3 spans 16 amino acids. CDR3 DNA: TGTGCCAGCAGTTACTCCTTTACAGGGGGCCGAGAAAAACTGTTTTTT. Protein product: CASSYSFTGGREKLFF.

This chain links TRBV30 with TRBJ1-5; TRBD1 might be the D (6 bases). V gave up 8 bases and J gave up 3 bases, with 20 bases separating them. From germline, CDR1 is GTSNPN and CDR2 SVGIG (reference sequence). The CDR3 consists of 15 residues. Here the CDR3 reads CAGWDKGHPNQPQHF. CDR3 DNA: TGTGCCGGATGGGACAAGGGACACCCCAATCAGCCCCAGCATTTT.

This clone was seen a single time. The chain couples TRBV28 to TRBJ2-1, with 9 bases fitting TRBD2. Germline CDR1 MDHEN, CDR2 SYDVKM. Unmatched junction bases numbered 8, after V lost 2 bases and J lost 3 bases. There are 17 residues in the CDR3. CDR3 sequence reads: CASSLLAGGYNYNEQFF. In DNA, the CDR3 is TGTGCCAGCAGTTTACTGGCGGGAGGGTACAACTACAATGAGCAGTTCTTC. The full variable domain, in which reference TRBV28 and TRBJ2-1 provide the parts outside the CDR3, is DVKVTQSSRYLVKRTGEKVFLECVQDMDHENMFWYRQDPGLGLRLIYFSYDVKMKEKGDIPEGYSVSREKKERFSLILESASTNQTSMYLCASSLLAGGYNYNEQFFGPGTRLTVL.

This clone was seen a single time. V usage is TRBV14 and J usage is TRBJ1-4; D uncertain. Germline loops: CDR1 SGHDN, CDR2 FVKESK. Trimming cost V 2 bases and J 2 bases, with 15 bases left between them. The CDR3 spans 17 residues. In nucleotides, the CDR3 is TGTGCCAGCAGCCAATATCAGCCCTTCAGGACTAATGAAAAACTGTTTTTT. This codes for CASSQYQPFRTNEKLFF.

The V and J genes are TRBV5-6 and TRBJ1-5; 11 nucleotides line up with TRBD1. Germline values: CDR1 SGHDT, CDR2 YYEEEE. The CDR3 runs to 17 residues. Trimming cost V 4 bases and J 1 base; bases outside gene matches: 7. The DNA for the CDR3 is TGTGCCAGCAGCGACGGACAGGGGGCGTCCAGCAATCAGCCCCAGCATTTT. Its translation: CASSDGQGASSNQPQHF.

The genes are TRBV9 and TRBJ1-5; 10 bases are shared with TRBD1. Germline V lookup: CDR1 SGDLS, CDR2 YYNGEE. J lost 7 bases, V lost 4 bases, and 5 bases had no gene match. The CDR3 contains 14 residues. CDR3 bases: TGTGCCAGCAGCACCGGACAGGGGGGACAGCCCCAGCATTTT. Encoded protein: CASSTGQGGQPQHF.

The chain employs TRBV6-1 and TRBJ2-1, with D perhaps TRBD1 (5 bases). Per the germline V gene, CDR1 is MNHNS and CDR2 is SASEGT. CDR3 length: 14 residues. The ends were cut back, 2 bases at V and 6 bases at J, with 11 bases in the middle. The CDR3 coding sequence is TGTGCCAGCAGTGAACCTACAGGCGGCAATGAGCAGTTCTTC. Residues: CASSEPTGGNEQFF.

This clone was seen just once. This chain uses TRBV5-1 with TRBJ1-2; D unresolved. V dropped 0 bases and J dropped 11 bases, with 17 bases sitting between them. Per germline, CDR1 SGHRS and CDR2 YFSETQ. CDR3 length: 14 residues. The CDR3 protein is CASSLAVEENRYTF. CDR3 DNA: TGCGCCAGCAGCTTGGCAGTGGAGGAGAATCGGTACACCTTC. The variable domain in full, with the rest retrieved from reference TRBV5-1 and TRBJ1-2, is KAGVTQTPRYLIKTRGQQVTLSCSPISGHRSVSWYQQTPGQGLQFLFEYFSETQRNKGNFPGRFSGRQFSNSRSEMNVSTLELGDSALYLCASSLAVEENRYTFGSGTRLTVV.